The 15 T cell receptor beta chains below come from one sample, sequenced in a study of blood T cells in healthy people across ages. Primed by a sample-barcoded 5' primer and a J-beta primer mix, a second PCR proceeded for about 6 to 12 cycles. TCRdb recomputed calls from the 5' RACE reads with MiXCR, one row per CDR3 protein. The repertoire holds more than 800,000 distinct CDR3 sequences, with over 35% as singletons. The sample taken for sequencing was blood. Source of these receptors: a woman aged 55-70 years in good health.

The J gene is TRBJ2-5, the V gene TRBV5-1; 15 positions agree with TRBD2. The germline V gene encodes CDR1 SGHRS and CDR2 YFSETQ. This CDR3 comprises 16 residues. V trimming: 4 bases; J trimming: 4 bases; junction bases outside the gene matches: 5. The CDR3, as DNA: TGCGCCAGCAGCGTAAGGACTAGCGGGAGGGGAGAGACCCAGTACTTC. As protein: CASSVRTSGRGETQYF.

The V gene is TRBV2, the J gene TRBJ2-4; D is uncertain. Trimming shortened V by 6 bases and J by 0 bases, and 15 bases separated the two germline ends. The germline CDR1 and CDR2 sequences are SNHLY and FYNNEI. This CDR3 spans 16 amino acids. CDR3 DNA: TGTGCCAGCAGGCCCGGACGCCTTCTAGCCAAAAACATTCAGTACTTC. Translating gives CASRPGRLLAKNIQYF.

This clonotype has more than one count but fewer than ten. The genes are TRBV7-3 and TRBJ2-3; D not resolved. Trimming removed 2 bases at V and 2 bases at J, with 8 bases between. This CDR3 contains 14 residues. Germline V gene data show CDR1 as SGHTA and CDR2 as FQGTGA. CDR3 region: CASSLDTTTDTQYF. The CDR3, as DNA: TGTGCCAGCAGCTTAGACACTACCACAGATACGCAGTATTTT.

The chain couples TRBV5-1 to TRBJ2-3, with D uncertain. Germline lookup yields CDR1 SGHRS and CDR2 YFSETQ. This CDR3 is 11 amino acids long. Trimming removed 5 bases at V and 6 bases at J, with 7 bases between. The CDR3 bases are TGCGCCAGCAGGTCCCGCGATACGCAGTATTTT. It specifies CASRSRDTQYF.

This clonotype was detected only a few times. The chain has TRBV20-1 and TRBJ2-7; no reliable D call. Germline-derived CDR1 and CDR2 are DFQATT and SNEGSKA (reference sequence). V dropped 0 bases and J dropped 0 bases, with 12 bases sitting between them. The CDR3 is 15 residues long. Written as DNA, the CDR3 is TGCAGTGCTAGAGATCTGGGGTCCAGCTCCTACGAGCAGTACTTC. This translates into CSARDLGSSSYEQYF.

This rearrangement joins TRBV27 to TRBJ2-6; TRBD1 agrees at 12 bases. V dropped 9 bases and J dropped 5; count of bases not matched to a gene: 5. Germline V gives CDR1 MNHEY, CDR2 SMNVEV (reference sequence). CDR3 size: 15 residues. CDR3 nucleotides: TGTGCCAGTCGGGACAGGGGGCTCTGGGCCAACGTCCTGACTTTC. This sequence encodes CASRDRGLWANVLTF.

The V gene is TRBV5-4, the J gene TRBJ2-5; D is perhaps TRBD1 (5 bases). Germline V gene lookup returns CDR1 SGHNT and CDR2 YYREEE (reference sequence). The CDR3 is 14 residues long. Deletions cut 4 bases from V and 3 bases from J, with 13 bases between. The CDR3 region is CASSVGVREETQYF. CDR3 nucleotide sequence: TGTGCCAGCAGCGTGGGCGTCAGGGAAGAGACCCAGTACTTC.

In this sample, this clonotype turned up a few times. The V and J genes are TRBV20-1 and TRBJ2-1, with D uncertain. V dropped 1 base and J dropped 7 bases, with 20 bases sitting between them. CDR1 is DFQATT, CDR2 SNEGSKA, per germline (reference sequence). The CDR3 covers 16 residues. The DNA for the CDR3 is TGCAGTGCTAGAGTGAAAGGGTTCGGCCCACAAAATGAGCAGTTCTTC. As protein: CSARVKGFGPQNEQFF.

The gene calls are TRBV7-3 and TRBJ2-3; TRBD1 agrees at 9 bases. With V trimmed by 2 bases and J by 3 bases, 6 bases remained unmatched. The germline V gene has CDR1 SGHTA and CDR2 FQGTGA. This CDR3 has 16 amino acids. The CDR3 region has the DNA TGTGCCAGCAGCTTAGGTGTGGGACAGGGAACAGATACGCAGTATTTT. Its translation: CASSLGVGQGTDTQYF.

This clonotype was seen a few times. CDR3 nucleotides: TGTGCCAGCAGCCACTCTAGTTCCAATGAGCAGTTCTTC. Its translation is CASSHSSSNEQFF. The J gene is TRBJ2-1, the V gene TRBV7-2; D ambiguous. The CDR3 sequence is 13 residues long. With 5 bases removed from V and 6 bases from J, the gap between germline ends came to 11 bases. The germline V gene encodes CDR1 SGHTA and CDR2 FQGNSA.

This chain connects TRBV20-1 to TRBJ2-4, with TRBD2 identical over 7 bases. The tail of the sequence fits TRBJ2-7 better, so the J call may be wrong. The germline gives CDR1 DFQATT, CDR2 SNEGSKA (reference sequence). The CDR3 runs to 17 residues. The CDR3 DNA follows: TGCAGTGCTAGAGCCCCCGGACTAGTCACTACTGCCTACGAGCAGTACTTC. Translated: CSARAPGLVTTAYEQYF.

The CDR3 region is CSAFHGTVYEQYF. The DNA of the CDR3 is TGCAGTGCCTTCCACGGGACTGTCTACGAGCAGTACTTC. The chain combines TRBV20-1 with TRBJ2-7; perhaps TRBD2 as D (6 bases). CDR1 is DFQATT and CDR2 is SNEGSKA in the germline V gene (reference sequence). V lost 6 bases and J 3 bases, leaving 15 bases between the germline ends. There are 13 residues in the CDR3.

This rearrangement joins TRBV21-1 to TRBJ1-1; the table's D call, TRBD1, was not checked against the DNA. TRBV21-1 is tagged as a pseudogene. There are 15 residues in the CDR3. As DNA, the CDR3 is TGTGCCAGCACGCAAAGGGGCAGGGGAGGTACTGAAGCTTTCTTT. Amino acids: CASTQRGRGGTEAFF.

The sample holds a few counts of this clonotype. The V gene is TRBV7-9, the J gene TRBJ1-2; a weak D match, TRBD1 (5 bases). Trimming shortened V by 2 bases and J by 4 bases, and 20 bases separated the two germline ends. Per the germline V gene, CDR1 is SEHNR and CDR2 is FQNEAQ (reference sequence). The length of the CDR3 is 17 residues. In nucleotides, the CDR3 is TGTGCCAGCAGCTTAAATTTTGGGCAGGGAGCGGGCTATGGCTACACCTTC. Protein product: CASSLNFGQGAGYGYTF. The full variable domain, its missing parts supplied by reference TRBV7-9 and TRBJ1-2, is DTGVSQNPRHKITKRGQNVTFRCDPISEHNRLYWYRQTLGQGPEFLTYFQNEAQLEKSRLLSDRFSAERPKGSFSTLEIQRTEQGDSAMYLCASSLNFGQGAGYGYTFGSGTRLTVV.

This clonotype was seen a few times. The chain has TRBV11-2 and TRBJ2-1; 12 bases are shared with TRBD2. Germline trimming cut 3 bases from V and 5 bases from J; bases unmatched to any gene: 5. This CDR3 region has 16 residues. Germline V gene lookup returns CDR1 SGHAT and CDR2 FQNNGV. The DNA of the CDR3 is TGTGCCAGCAGCTTTTTCCGACTAGCGGGGGACAATGAGCAGTTCTTC. Its translation is CASSFFRLAGDNEQFF. Together with reference TRBV11-2 and TRBJ2-1, the CDR3 gives the full variable domain: EAGVAQSPRYKIIEKRQSVAFWCNPISGHATLYWYQQILGQGPKLLIQFQNNGVVDDSQLPKDRFSAERLKGVDSTLKIQPAKLEDSAVYLCASSFFRLAGDNEQFFGPGTRLTVL.